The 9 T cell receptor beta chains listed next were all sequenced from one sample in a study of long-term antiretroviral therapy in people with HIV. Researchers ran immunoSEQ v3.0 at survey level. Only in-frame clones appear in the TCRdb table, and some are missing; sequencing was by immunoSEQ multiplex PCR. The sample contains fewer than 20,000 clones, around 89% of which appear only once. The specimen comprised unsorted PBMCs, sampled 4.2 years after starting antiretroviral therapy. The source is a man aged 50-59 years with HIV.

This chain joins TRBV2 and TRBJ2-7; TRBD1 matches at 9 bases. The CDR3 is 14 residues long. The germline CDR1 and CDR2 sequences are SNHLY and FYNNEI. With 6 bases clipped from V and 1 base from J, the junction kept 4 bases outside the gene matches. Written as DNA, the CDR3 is TGTGCCAGCAGCACAGGGGGCAGATCCTACGAGCAGTACTTC. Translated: CASSTGGRSYEQYF.

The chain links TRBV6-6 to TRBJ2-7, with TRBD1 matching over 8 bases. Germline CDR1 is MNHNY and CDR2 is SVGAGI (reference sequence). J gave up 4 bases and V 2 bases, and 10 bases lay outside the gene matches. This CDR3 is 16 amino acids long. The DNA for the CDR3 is TGTGCCAGCAGTTACCCCTCAGGGCAGGGGGCGTACGAGCAGTACTTC. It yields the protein CASSYPSGQGAYEQYF.

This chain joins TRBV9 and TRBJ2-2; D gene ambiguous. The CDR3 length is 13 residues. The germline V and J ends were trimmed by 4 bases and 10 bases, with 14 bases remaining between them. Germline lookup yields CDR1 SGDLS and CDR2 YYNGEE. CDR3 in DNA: TGTGCCAGCAGCTTTGGGCCCGATGTGGAGCTGTTTTTT. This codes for CASSFGPDVELFF.

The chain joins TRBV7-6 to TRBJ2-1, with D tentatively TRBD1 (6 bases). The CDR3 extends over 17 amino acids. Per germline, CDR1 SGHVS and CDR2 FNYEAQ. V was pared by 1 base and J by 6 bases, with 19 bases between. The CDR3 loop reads CASSLGVGQGIGNEQFF. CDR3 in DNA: TGTGCCAGCAGCTTAGGGGTTGGGCAGGGGATTGGCAATGAGCAGTTCTTC.

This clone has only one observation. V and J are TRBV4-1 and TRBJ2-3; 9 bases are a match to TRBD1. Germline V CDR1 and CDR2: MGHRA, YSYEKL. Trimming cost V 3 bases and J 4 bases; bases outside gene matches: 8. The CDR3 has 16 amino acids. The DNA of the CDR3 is TGCGCCAGCAGCCAGACTCCGGGACAGGGTGCAGATACGCAGTATTTT. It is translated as CASSQTPGQGADTQYF.

The CDR3 here is CASSETGGRYGYTF. CDR3 nucleotide sequence: TGTGCCAGCAGTGAGACAGGGGGCAGGTATGGCTACACCTTC. The rearrangement joins TRBV6-1 to TRBJ1-2, with 10 bases identical to TRBD1. Germline values: CDR1 MNHNS, CDR2 SASEGT. The CDR3 is 14 residues long. With V trimmed by 3 bases and J by 5 bases, 3 bases remained unmatched.

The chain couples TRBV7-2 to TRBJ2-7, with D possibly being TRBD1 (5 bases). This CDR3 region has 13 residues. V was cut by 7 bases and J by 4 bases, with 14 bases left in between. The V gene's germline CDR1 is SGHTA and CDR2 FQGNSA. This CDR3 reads CASTDDSWYEQYF. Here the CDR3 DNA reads TGTGCCAGCACCGATGACAGTTGGTACGAGCAGTACTTC.

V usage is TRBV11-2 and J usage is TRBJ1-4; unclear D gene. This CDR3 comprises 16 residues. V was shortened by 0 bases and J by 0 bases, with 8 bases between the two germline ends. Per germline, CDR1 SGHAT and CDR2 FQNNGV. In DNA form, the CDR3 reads TGTGCCAGCAGCTTAGATCTGAGGGCAACTAATGAAAAACTGTTTTTT. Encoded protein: CASSLDLRATNEKLFF.

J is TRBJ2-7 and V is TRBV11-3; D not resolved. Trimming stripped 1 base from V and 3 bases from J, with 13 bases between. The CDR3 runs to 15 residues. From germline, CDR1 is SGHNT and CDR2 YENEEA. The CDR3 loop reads CASSLAQDPGYEQYF. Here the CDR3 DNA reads TGTGCCAGCAGCTTAGCTCAAGATCCGGGCTACGAGCAGTACTTC. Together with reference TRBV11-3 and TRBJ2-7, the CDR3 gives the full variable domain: EAGVVQSPRYKIIEKKQPVAFWCNPISGHNTLYWYLQNLGQGPELLIRYENEEAVDDSQLPKDRFSAERLKGVDSTLKIQPAELGDSAVYLCASSLAQDPGYEQYFGPGTRLTVT.